The 25 T cell receptor beta chains below were found in one sample sequenced in a study of blood T cell repertoires in COVID-19 (dated by TCRdb to the early 2020s). To prepare the library, the immunoSEQ multiplex PCR assay was applied. Held by TCRdb, this immuneACCESS table contains in-frame sequences only and omits some clones. Under half of the omission traces to an unresolved V gene where checked; the cause of the rest is unknown. For this sample there are over 200,000 clones; approximately 87% appear just once. Clones ranked in the top ten supply approximately 2.5% of the sample. Sequenced: peripheral blood. The receptors here all came from a woman aged 65 to 85 with active or convalescent COVID-19.

This clone was seen a few times. J is TRBJ1-5 and V is TRBV30; weak D call: TRBD1 (6 bases). The CDR3 covers 16 residues. The germline V and J ends were trimmed by 2 bases and 1 base, with 15 bases remaining between them. Per the germline V gene, CDR1 is GTSNPN and CDR2 is SVGIG (reference sequence). CDR3 loop: CAWSWGRQKSNQPQHF. CDR3 sequence (DNA): TGTGCCTGGAGTTGGGGGCGGCAGAAGAGCAATCAGCCCCAGCATTTT.

CDR3 sequence reads: CASSLRRTSGNTIYF. Here the CDR3 DNA reads TGTGCCAGCAGTTTACGGAGGACCTCTGGAAACACCATATATTTT. The chain employs TRBV28 and TRBJ1-3; D gene uncertain. With 2 bases removed from V and 0 bases from J, the gap between germline ends came to 8 bases. From germline, CDR1 is MDHEN and CDR2 SYDVKM. There are 15 residues in the CDR3.

In the case of this clone: Other DNA variants within this sample encode the same CDR3. This chain joins TRBV5-1 and TRBJ2-1, with TRBD1 matching over 7 bases. Germline CDR1 SGHRS, CDR2 YFSETQ. Trimming cost V 0 bases and J 8 bases; bases outside gene matches: 5. This CDR3 is 14 amino acids long. The CDR3 sequence is CASSLGQGFDEQFF. In DNA, the CDR3 is TGCGCCAGCAGCTTGGGACAGGGTTTCGATGAGCAGTTCTTC.

The chain employs TRBV7-2 and TRBJ2-3, with TRBD1 matching 9 bases. With 5 bases clipped from V and 4 bases from J, the junction kept 4 bases outside the gene matches. CDR1 is SGHTA and CDR2 is FQGNSA in the germline V gene. This CDR3 has 14 residues. CDR3 in amino acids: CASSLGQGSDTQYF. The CDR3 nucleotides read TGTGCCAGCAGCCTTGGACAGGGGTCAGATACGCAGTATTTT.

The chain combines TRBV4-2 with TRBJ1-4, with D possibly TRBD1 on 6 matching bases. The CDR3 consists of 15 residues. CDR1 is LGHNA and CDR2 is YNFKEQ in the germline V gene. Trimming shortened V by 0 bases and J by 4 bases, and 9 bases separated the two germline ends. The CDR3 nucleotides read TGTGCCAGCAGCCAAGAGAGGGGGTTTAATGAAAAACTGTTTTTT. Translated: CASSQERGFNEKLFF.

The chain employs TRBV27 and TRBJ2-1, with TRBD2 matching over 8 bases. Germline loops: CDR1 MNHEY, CDR2 SMNVEV (reference sequence). The CDR3 length is 16 residues. J lost 5 bases, V lost 4 bases, and 10 bases had no gene match. The CDR3 DNA is TGTGCCAGCAGTTCGGGGGGGGCGGGAGAGAACAATGAGCAGTTCTTC. The encoded protein is CASSSGGAGENNEQFF.

The rearrangement uses TRBV9 and TRBJ2-2; 9 bases line up with TRBD2. This CDR3 has 16 amino acids. CDR1 is SGDLS and CDR2 is YYNGEE in the germline V gene. The ends lost 1 base at V and 6 bases at J; junction bases unmatched: 7. CDR3 DNA sequence: TGTGCCAGCAGCGTACGGGTAGCGGGGGAGGCCGGGGAGCTGTTTTTT. Its protein is CASSVRVAGEAGELFF.

The chain links TRBV18 to TRBJ1-5; perhaps TRBD1 as D (6 bases). Germline CDR1 and CDR2: KGHSH and LQKENI. The CDR3 runs 16 residues. Between the trimmed V and J ends, which lost 1 base and 7 bases, there was a span of 17 bases. Here the CDR3 reads CASSPQVPGAKQPQHF. CDR3 nucleotides: TGTGCCAGCTCACCACAAGTACCAGGGGCAAAACAGCCCCAGCATTTT.

The chain employs TRBV6-5 and TRBJ2-7, with 12 bases aligning to TRBD1. Trimming cost V 6 bases and J 0 bases; bases outside gene matches: 3. Germline V lookup: CDR1 MNHEY, CDR2 SVGAGI. This CDR3 has 15 amino acids. CDR3 residues: CASRPGQGASYEQYF. In DNA, the CDR3 is TGTGCCAGCAGGCCGGGACAGGGGGCCTCCTACGAGCAGTACTTC.

The CDR3 here is CASSSGSGVHEKLFF. CDR3 nucleotides: TGTGCCAGTAGTTCCGGATCAGGGGTTCACGAAAAACTGTTTTTT. The J gene is TRBJ1-4, the V gene TRBV19; a possible D gene is TRBD1 (6 bases). V was trimmed by 5 bases and J by 8 bases, leaving 18 bases between them. In germline, CDR1 is LNHDA, CDR2 SQIVND (reference sequence). The CDR3 has 15 amino acids.

The V call is TRBV18, the J call TRBJ1-5; D uncertain. This CDR3 is built from 16 residues. Germline V gives CDR1 KGHSH, CDR2 LQKENI. The V gene lost 2 bases and the J gene lost 2 bases, with 13 bases spanning the gap. The CDR3 nucleotides read TGTGCCAGCTCACCATCCCCCGTGGGAGGCAATCAGCCCCAGCATTTT. Amino acid sequence: CASSPSPVGGNQPQHF.

Concerning this clone: One end of the junction varies from germline; a read error may be responsible. The V gene is TRBV15, the J gene TRBJ1-3; D not resolved. This CDR3 is 15 amino acids long. In germline, CDR1 is LNHNV, CDR2 YYDKDF (reference sequence). The CDR3: CATSRDGGSGNTIYF. As DNA, the CDR3 is TGTGCCACTAGCAGAGACGGTGGTTCTGGAAACACCATATATTTT.

The chain couples TRBV7-8 to TRBJ2-1, with 14 bases identical to TRBD2. Germline V lookup: CDR1 SGHVS, CDR2 FQNEAQ. V gave up 6 bases and J gave up 0 bases; unmatched junction bases: 7. The CDR3 is 18 amino acids. The DNA for the CDR3 is TGTGCCAGCAGTCTGGGACTAGCGGGAGATCACTCCTACAATGAGCAGTTCTTC. Translating gives CASSLGLAGDHSYNEQFF.

The rearrangement uses TRBV7-6 and TRBJ1-2, with D tentatively TRBD1 (6 bases). The CDR3 is made up of 13 amino acids. The V end was cut by 6 bases, the J end by 8 bases, with 16 bases between. Germline V gene lookup returns CDR1 SGHVS and CDR2 FNYEAQ. The chain's CDR3 is CASRLNQGQGYTF. In DNA form, the CDR3 reads TGTGCCAGCAGGCTTAACCAGGGGCAGGGCTACACCTTC.

This clone was picked up a small number of times. The rearrangement joins TRBV29-1 to TRBJ1-4; D perhaps matches TRBD1 (6 bases). The length of the CDR3 is 13 residues. Germline V lookup: CDR1 SQVTM, CDR2 ANQGSEA. V dropped 6 bases and J dropped 6 bases, with 14 bases sitting between them. The CDR3 DNA reads TGCAGCGTCTTTCAGGGGACCGATGAAAAACTGTTTTTT. Amino acids: CSVFQGTDEKLFF.

The chain combines TRBV18 with TRBJ2-3, with 7 bases aligning to TRBD1. This CDR3 is 16 amino acids long. The V and J ends lost 3 bases and 3 bases, in that order; junction bases with no gene match: 9. The germline V gene encodes CDR1 KGHSH and CDR2 LQKENI. CDR3 residues: CASSPPGTDFTDTQYF. CDR3 nucleotides: TGTGCCAGCTCACCGCCAGGGACAGACTTTACAGATACGCAGTATTTT.

In this sample, this clone turned up a few times. This chain uses TRBV9 with TRBJ2-3; D not certain. V lost 0 bases and J 2 bases, leaving 10 bases between the germline ends. Germline lookup yields CDR1 SGDLS and CDR2 YYNGEE. This CDR3 spans 15 amino acids. The CDR3 is CASSVVNSHTDTQYF. CDR3 sequence (DNA): TGTGCCAGCAGCGTAGTGAACAGCCACACAGATACGCAGTATTTT.

This rearrangement joins TRBV5-1 to TRBJ2-5; D unclear. The CDR3 extends over 16 amino acids. V lost 0 bases, J lost 5 bases, and 17 bases lay in between. Germline values: CDR1 SGHRS, CDR2 YFSETQ. The CDR3 DNA is TGCGCCAGCAGCTTGGATGGAGTCGCCACGGTGGAGACCCAGTACTTC. The encoded protein is CASSLDGVATVETQYF.

The chain couples TRBV2 to TRBJ1-6, with D possibly TRBD1 on 6 matching bases. V gave up 6 bases and J gave up 8 bases, with 11 bases separating them. The germline V gene encodes CDR1 SNHLY and CDR2 FYNNEI. The CDR3 length is 13 residues. In nucleotides, the CDR3 is TGTGCCAGCAGGGACAGTAGGGATTCACCCCTCCACTTT. Its translation is CASRDSRDSPLHF.

This chain uses TRBV30 with TRBJ2-2; TRBD2 matches at 7 bases. The CDR3 contains 17 residues. Germline CDR1 is GTSNPN and CDR2 is SVGIG (reference sequence). After removal of 0 bases from V and 7 bases from J, the junction contained 14 bases not matched to a gene. Here the CDR3 DNA reads TGTGCCTGGAGTGTACTGAGCGCGGGAGTTAAGATCGGGGAGCTGTTTTTT. Protein sequence: CAWSVLSAGVKIGELFF.

The V and J genes are TRBV5-1 and TRBJ2-7; TRBD2 is a possible D gene (5 bases). The V gene lost 4 bases and the J gene lost 2 bases, with 13 bases spanning the gap. Germline V gene lookup returns CDR1 SGHRS and CDR2 YFSETQ. The CDR3 runs to 14 residues. CDR3 sequence: CASSPSELAYEQYF. DNA of the CDR3: TGCGCCAGCAGCCCTTCTGAACTAGCCTACGAGCAGTACTTC.

This clone has more than one count but fewer than ten. The chain is built from TRBV2 and TRBJ1-1; 7 bases agree with TRBD1. Germline loops: CDR1 SNHLY, CDR2 FYNNEI. The ends lost 8 bases at V and 2 bases at J; junction bases unmatched: 5. The CDR3 has 13 amino acids. The CDR3 bases are TGTGCCAGCGGGGGACAGTTTAACACTGAAGCTTTCTTT. Translating it yields CASGGQFNTEAFF.

This rearrangement joins TRBV7-9 to TRBJ1-2; the D is unclear. V was trimmed by 5 bases and J by 4 bases, leaving 14 bases between them. Germline V gives CDR1 SEHNR, CDR2 FQNEAQ (reference sequence). The CDR3 covers 14 residues. The CDR3 loop is CASSPDGNLYGYTF. The CDR3 bases are TGTGCCAGCAGCCCAGACGGGAACCTCTATGGCTACACCTTC.

V and J are TRBV30 and TRBJ1-2; the D gene is possibly TRBD1 (6 bases). CDR1 and CDR2 from the germline V gene are GTSNPN and SVGIG (reference sequence). V was shortened by 3 bases and J by 2 bases, with 16 bases between the two germline ends. The CDR3 has 15 amino acids. The CDR3 protein is CAWREGGDLNYGYTF. CDR3 DNA: TGTGCCTGGAGAGAAGGGGGGGATCTAAACTATGGCTACACCTTC.

The genes are TRBV7-3 and TRBJ1-1; possibly TRBD1 for D (6 bases). The CDR3 has 15 residues. Germline V lookup: CDR1 SGHTA, CDR2 FQGTGA. With 2 bases removed from V and 5 bases from J, the gap between germline ends came to 15 bases. Written as DNA, the CDR3 is TGTGCCAGCAGCTTATCTGGAGGGGGGGAGACTGAAGCTTTCTTT. This sequence encodes CASSLSGGGETEAFF.